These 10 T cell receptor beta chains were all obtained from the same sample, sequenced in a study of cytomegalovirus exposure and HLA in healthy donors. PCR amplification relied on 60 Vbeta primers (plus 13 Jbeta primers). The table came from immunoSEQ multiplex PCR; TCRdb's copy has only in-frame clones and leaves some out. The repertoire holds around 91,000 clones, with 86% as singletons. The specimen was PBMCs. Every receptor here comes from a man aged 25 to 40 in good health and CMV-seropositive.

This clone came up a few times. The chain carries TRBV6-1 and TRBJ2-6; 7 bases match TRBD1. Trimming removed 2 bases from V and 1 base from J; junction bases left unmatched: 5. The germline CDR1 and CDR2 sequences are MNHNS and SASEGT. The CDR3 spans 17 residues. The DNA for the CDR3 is TGTGCCAGCAGTGAACGGAACAGGGGATCTGGGGCCAACGTCCTGACTTTC. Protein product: CASSERNRGSGANVLTF.

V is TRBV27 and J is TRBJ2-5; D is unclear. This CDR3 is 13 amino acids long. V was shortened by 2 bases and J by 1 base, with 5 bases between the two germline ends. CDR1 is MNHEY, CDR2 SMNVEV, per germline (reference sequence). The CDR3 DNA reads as TGTGCCAGCAGTTTACGGGTCCAAGAGACCCAGTACTTC. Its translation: CASSLRVQETQYF.

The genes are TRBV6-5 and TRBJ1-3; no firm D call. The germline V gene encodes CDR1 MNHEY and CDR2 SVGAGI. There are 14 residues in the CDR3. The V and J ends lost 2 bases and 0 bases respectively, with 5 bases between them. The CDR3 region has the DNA TGTGCCAGCAGTTACGGGAGCTCTGGAAACACCATATATTTT. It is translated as CASSYGSSGNTIYF.

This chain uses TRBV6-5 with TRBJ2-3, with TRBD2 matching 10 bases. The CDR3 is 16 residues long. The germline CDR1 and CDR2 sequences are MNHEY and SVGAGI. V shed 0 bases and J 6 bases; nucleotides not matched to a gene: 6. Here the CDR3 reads CASSYSPSGSRDTQYF. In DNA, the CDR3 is TGTGCCAGCAGTTACTCGCCTAGCGGGAGTAGGGATACGCAGTATTTT.

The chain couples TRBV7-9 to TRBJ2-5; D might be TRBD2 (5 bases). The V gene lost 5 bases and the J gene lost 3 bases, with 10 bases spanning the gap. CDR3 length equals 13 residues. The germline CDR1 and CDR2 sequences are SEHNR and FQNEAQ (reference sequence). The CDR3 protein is CASSRGSKETQYF. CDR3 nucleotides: TGTGCCAGCAGCCGCGGGTCCAAAGAGACCCAGTACTTC. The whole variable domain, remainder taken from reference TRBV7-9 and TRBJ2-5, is DTGVSQNPRHKITKRGQNVTFRCDPISEHNRLYWYRQTLGQGPEFLTYFQNEAQLEKSRLLSDRFSAERPKGSFSTLEIQRTEQGDSAMYLCASSRGSKETQYFGPGTRLLVL.

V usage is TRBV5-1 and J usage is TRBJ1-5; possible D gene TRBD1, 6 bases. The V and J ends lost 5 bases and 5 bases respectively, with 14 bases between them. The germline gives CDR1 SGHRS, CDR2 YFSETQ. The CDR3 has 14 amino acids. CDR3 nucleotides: TGCGCCAGCAGTACCGGGACACCGGATCAGCCCCAGCATTTT. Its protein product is CASSTGTPDQPQHF.

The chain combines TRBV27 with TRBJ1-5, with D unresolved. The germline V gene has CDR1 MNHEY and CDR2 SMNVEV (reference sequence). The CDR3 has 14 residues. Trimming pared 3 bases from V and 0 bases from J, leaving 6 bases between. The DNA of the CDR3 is TGTGCCAGCAGTTTCTCAGGTAGCAATCAGCCCCAGCATTTT. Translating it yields CASSFSGSNQPQHF.

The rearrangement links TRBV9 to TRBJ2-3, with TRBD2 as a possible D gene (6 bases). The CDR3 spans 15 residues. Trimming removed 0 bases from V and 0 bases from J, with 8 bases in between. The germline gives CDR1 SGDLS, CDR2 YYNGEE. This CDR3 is CASSVAGGSTDTQYF. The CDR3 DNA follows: TGTGCCAGCAGCGTAGCTGGGGGGAGCACAGATACGCAGTATTTT.

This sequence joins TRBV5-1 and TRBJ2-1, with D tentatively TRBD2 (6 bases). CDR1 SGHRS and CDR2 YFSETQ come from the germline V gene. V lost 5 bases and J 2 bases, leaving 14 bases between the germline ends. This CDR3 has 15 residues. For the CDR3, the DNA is TGCGCCAGCAGTGTCGGGGGAGGCCCCTACAATGAGCAGTTCTTC. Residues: CASSVGGGPYNEQFF.

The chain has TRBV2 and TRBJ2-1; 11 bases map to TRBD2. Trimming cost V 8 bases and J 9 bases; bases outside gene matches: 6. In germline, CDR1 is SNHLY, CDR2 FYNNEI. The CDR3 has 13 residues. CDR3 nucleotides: TGTGCCAGCGTCCTAGCGGGAGGAGGTGAGCAGTTCTTC. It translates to CASVLAGGGEQFF.